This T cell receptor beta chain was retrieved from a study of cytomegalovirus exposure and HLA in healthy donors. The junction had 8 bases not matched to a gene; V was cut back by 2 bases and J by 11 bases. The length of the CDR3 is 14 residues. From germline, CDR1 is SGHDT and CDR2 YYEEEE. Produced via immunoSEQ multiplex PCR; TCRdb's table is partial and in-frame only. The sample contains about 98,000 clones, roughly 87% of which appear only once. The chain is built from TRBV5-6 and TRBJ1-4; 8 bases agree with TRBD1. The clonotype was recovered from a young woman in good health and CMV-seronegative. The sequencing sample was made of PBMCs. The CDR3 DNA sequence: TGTGCCAGCAGCTTCTCCAGGGGGCGATGGAAACTGTTTTTT. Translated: CASSFSRGRWKLFF.